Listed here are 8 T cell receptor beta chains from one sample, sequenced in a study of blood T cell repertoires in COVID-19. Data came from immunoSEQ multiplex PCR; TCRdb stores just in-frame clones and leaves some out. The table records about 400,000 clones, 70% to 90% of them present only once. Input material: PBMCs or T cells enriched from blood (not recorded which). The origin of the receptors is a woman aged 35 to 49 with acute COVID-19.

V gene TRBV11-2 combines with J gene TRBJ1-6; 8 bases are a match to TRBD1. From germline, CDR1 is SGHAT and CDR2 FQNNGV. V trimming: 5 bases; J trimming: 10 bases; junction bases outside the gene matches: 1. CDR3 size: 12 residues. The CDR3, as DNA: TGTGCCAGCAGCGACAGGGGCTCACCCCTCCACTTT. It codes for CASSDRGSPLHF.

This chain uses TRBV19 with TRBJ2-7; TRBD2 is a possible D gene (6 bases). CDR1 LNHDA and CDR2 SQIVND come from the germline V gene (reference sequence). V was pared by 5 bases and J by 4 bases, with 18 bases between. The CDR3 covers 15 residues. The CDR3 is CASSFGLTLGYEQYF. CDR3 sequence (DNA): TGTGCCAGTAGTTTCGGACTAACCCTAGGGTACGAGCAGTACTTC. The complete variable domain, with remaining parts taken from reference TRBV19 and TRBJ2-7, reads DGGITQSPKYLFRKEGQNVTLSCEQNLNHDAMYWYRQDPGQGLRLIYYSQIVNDFQKGDIAEGYSVSREKKESFPLTVTSAQKNPTAFYLCASSFGLTLGYEQYFGPGTRLTVT.

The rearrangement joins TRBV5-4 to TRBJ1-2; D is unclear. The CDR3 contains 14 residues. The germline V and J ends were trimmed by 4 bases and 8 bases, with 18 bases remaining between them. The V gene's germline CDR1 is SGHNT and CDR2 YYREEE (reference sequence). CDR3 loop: CASSGKTGQMGYTF. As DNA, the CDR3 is TGTGCCAGCAGCGGAAAAACGGGTCAGATGGGCTACACCTTC. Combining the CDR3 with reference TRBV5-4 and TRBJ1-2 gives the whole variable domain ETGVTQSPTHLIKTRGQQVTLRCSSQSGHNTVSWYQQALGQGPQFIFQYYREEENGRGNFPPRFSGLQFPNYSSELNVNALELDDSALYLCASSGKTGQMGYTFGSGTRLTVV.

The CDR3 loop reads CASRFQAAAYEQYF. Here the CDR3 DNA reads TGTGCCAGCAGATTTCAAGCTGCTGCCTACGAGCAGTACTTC. This rearrangement joins TRBV6-5 to TRBJ2-7; D remains ambiguous. The germline V and J ends were trimmed by 6 bases and 2 bases, with 14 bases remaining between them. Germline assignment: CDR1 MNHEY and CDR2 SVGAGI. The CDR3 extends over 14 amino acids.

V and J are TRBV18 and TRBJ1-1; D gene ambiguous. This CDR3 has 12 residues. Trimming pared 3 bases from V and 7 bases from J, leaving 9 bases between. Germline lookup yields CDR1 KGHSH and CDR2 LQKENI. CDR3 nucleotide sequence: TGTGCCAGCTCACCTGGCTCTTTTGAAGCTTTCTTT. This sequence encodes CASSPGSFEAFF. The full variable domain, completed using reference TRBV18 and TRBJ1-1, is NAGVMQNPRHLVRRRGQEARLRCSPMKGHSHVYWYRQLPEEGLKFMVYLQKENIIDESGMPKERFSAEFPKEGPSILRIQQVVRGDSAAYFCASSPGSFEAFFGQGTRLTVV.

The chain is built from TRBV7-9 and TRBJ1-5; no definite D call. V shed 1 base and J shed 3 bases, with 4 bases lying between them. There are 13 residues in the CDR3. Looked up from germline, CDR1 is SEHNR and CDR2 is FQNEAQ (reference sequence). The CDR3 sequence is CASSLDYNQPQHF. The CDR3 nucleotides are TGTGCCAGCAGCTTAGACTACAATCAGCCCCAGCATTTT.

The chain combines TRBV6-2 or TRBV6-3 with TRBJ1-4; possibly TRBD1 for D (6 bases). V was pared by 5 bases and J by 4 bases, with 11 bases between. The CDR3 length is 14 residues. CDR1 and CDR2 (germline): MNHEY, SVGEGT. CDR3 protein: CASSPQGFNEKLFF. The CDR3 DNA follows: TGTGCCAGCAGTCCACAGGGCTTTAATGAAAAACTGTTTTTT.

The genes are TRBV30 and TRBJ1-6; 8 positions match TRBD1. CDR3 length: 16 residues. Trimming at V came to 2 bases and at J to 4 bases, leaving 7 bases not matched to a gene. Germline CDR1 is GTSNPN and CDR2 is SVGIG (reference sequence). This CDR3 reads CAWSMLGTGYNSPLHF. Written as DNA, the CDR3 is TGTGCCTGGAGTATGTTGGGGACAGGATATAATTCACCCCTCCACTTT.